This is a list of T cell receptor beta chains from one sample in a study of T-cell reconstitution after alpha-beta-depleted transplantation in children. TCRdb used MiXCR to reprocess the PCR reads, holding one entry per CDR3 protein. The sample shows fewer than 500,000 distinct CDR3 sequences, about 40% of them seen only once. The sequences come from PBMCs, collected before TCRalphabeta/CD19-depleted stem cell transplant. These receptors all come from a girl between 2 and 10 years old with aplastic anemia, due to receive a stem cell transplant. Both conserved end residues are part of each CDR3. D genes are given only for firm matches. Not all rows give a size; the values are once, few, many and, for expanded clones, a class.

v_call	clone_size	d_call	j_call	cdr3_nt	cdr3_aa
TRBV20-1	NA	NA	TRBJ2-3	TGCAGTGCTAGACGCCTGCCAACAAACACAGATACGCAGTATTTT	CSARRLPTNTDTQYF
TRBV6-1	NA	NA	TRBJ1-5	TGTGCCAGCAGTGAATTGGGGGTGAGGGGGGCGCTTAATCAGCCCCAGCATTTT	CASSELGVRGALNQPQHF
TRBV20-1	NA	NA	TRBJ2-7	TGCAGTGCTAGAGATGGTGGGGCATCCTACGAGCAGTACTTC	CSARDGGASYEQYF
TRBV7-9	NA	NA	TRBJ2-7	TGTGCCAGCAGCCTAGAGGGGCCTTTCCAACCCGAGCAGTACTTC	CASSLEGPFQPEQYF
TRBV20-1	NA	NA	TRBJ2-3	TGCAGTGCTAGAGATGGGGGTCTCGGAGATACGCAGTATTTT	CSARDGGLGDTQYF
TRBV5-1	many	TRBD2	TRBJ2-3	TGTGCCAGCAGTTCCTTAGCGGGTGGCACAGATACGCAGTATTTT	CASSSLAGGTDTQYF
TRBV5-1	NA	NA	TRBJ1-5	TGCGCCAGCAGCTTTACCGAGCGACAGCCCCAGCATTTT	CASSFTERQPQHF
TRBV28	NA	TRBD2	TRBJ2-3	TGTGCCAGCAGATTCGAGCGGGAGGTCTCAGATACGCAGTATTTT	CASRFEREVSDTQYF
TRBV7-2	NA	TRBD1	TRBJ1-5	TGTGCCAGCAGCTTAGTGGGGACAGGTTACTATCAGCCCCAGCATTTT	CASSLVGTGYYQPQHF
TRBV4-2	few	NA	TRBJ2-1	TGTGCCAGCAGCCAAGTACCAGGGACTTACCCCTACAATGAGCAGTTCTTC	CASSQVPGTYPYNEQFF
TRBV20-1	NA	NA	TRBJ2-1	TGCAGTGCTAGTCCTCTAGGCCGCTCCTACAATGAGCAGTTCTTC	CSASPLGRSYNEQFF
TRBV20-1	once	NA	TRBJ1-6	TGCAGTGCTAGAATTCAACAGCGCTCCTATAATTCACCCCTCCACTTT	CSARIQQRSYNSPLHF
TRBV11-3	NA	NA	TRBJ2-1	TGTGCCAGCAGCTACACCGGGGGGCTCTACAATGAGCAGTTCTTC	CASSYTGGLYNEQFF
TRBV9	many	NA	TRBJ1-2	TGTGCCAGCAGCAGCCCCTCCGGTAACTATGGCTACACCTTC	CASSSPSGNYGYTF
TRBV20-1	once	TRBD2	TRBJ2-1	TGCAGTGCTAGAGATCGGCGGGAGTTGCAGTTCTTC	CSARDRRELQFF
TRBV12-3/TRBV12-4	NA	NA	TRBJ1-6	TGTGCCAGCAGTTTAGGGCCGGGACTACGGAATTCACCCCTCCACTTT	CASSLGPGLRNSPLHF
TRBV5-1	few	NA	TRBJ2-1	TGCGCCAGCAGCTTGGTGGGAGGGGGTGAGCAGTTCTTC	CASSLVGGGEQFF
TRBV19	NA	NA	TRBJ2-7	TGTGCCAGTAGTATAACGGACATACAATCCTACGAGCAGTACTTC	CASSITDIQSYEQYF
TRBV5-1	many	NA	TRBJ2-7	TGCGCCAGCAGCCCCGGGACTCCCACCTACGAGCAGTACTTC	CASSPGTPTYEQYF
TRBV12-3/TRBV12-4	many	NA	TRBJ2-1	TGTGCCAGCAGTTTAGGACACCGTTCTTATGAGCAGTTCTTC	CASSLGHRSYEQFF
TRBV5-5	many	NA	TRBJ1-5	TGTGCCAGCAGCTCGGGGGTTTTCAATCAGCCCCAGCATTTT	CASSSGVFNQPQHF
TRBV12-3/TRBV12-4	many	TRBD1	TRBJ1-5	TGTGCCAGCAGTTCCCCGGGACAGGGGGATCAGCCCCAGCATTTT	CASSSPGQGDQPQHF
TRBV7-6	few	TRBD2	TRBJ2-1	TGTGCCAGCAGCTTGAGACTAGCGGGAGGCCTCTACAATGAGCAGTTCTTC	CASSLRLAGGLYNEQFF
TRBV28	NA	NA	TRBJ2-7	TGTGCCAGCAGTTTCCCGGGGACGGGTTACGAGCTTTACTTC	CASSFPGTGYELYF
TRBV15	many	NA	TRBJ2-7	TGTGCCACCAGCAAGGTAGACTCAGCCTACGAGCAGTACTTC	CATSKVDSAYEQYF
TRBV6-1	NA	NA	TRBJ1-6	TGTGCCAGCAGTGAAGCGCAGTTGTTACCTTCCGGGACGGCCCTCCACTTT	CASSEAQLLPSGTALHF
TRBV7-9	many	NA	TRBJ2-3	TGTGCCAGGGGCTCGGGAGATACGCAGTATTTT	CARGSGDTQYF
TRBV6-5	NA	NA	TRBJ1-6	TGTGCCAGCAGTTACTCTGCAGGGGCGGATTCACCCCTCCACTTT	CASSYSAGADSPLHF
TRBV15	NA	TRBD2	TRBJ2-3	TGTGCCACCAGCAGAGATTTGGCGGGGGGACCCACAGATACGCAGTATTTT	CATSRDLAGGPTDTQYF
TRBV4-1	NA	NA	TRBJ1-3	TGCGCCAGCAGCGAACAGGTGGTAACTGGAAACACCATATATTTT	CASSEQVVTGNTIYF
TRBV7-9	few	TRBD2	TRBJ2-7	TGTGCCAGCATTAGCGGGGATTACGAGCAGTACTTC	CASISGDYEQYF
TRBV20-1	once	NA	TRBJ2-1	TGCAGTGCCACCCGGTTCGATGAGCAGTTCTTC	CSATRFDEQFF
TRBV5-1	few	NA	TRBJ2-3	TGCGCCAGCTCCGGGCTGCCCAGAGATACGCAGTATTTT	CASSGLPRDTQYF
TRBV5-1	NA	TRBD1	TRBJ2-5	TGCGCCAGCAGCCCAGACCCCGGGACAGGGGGAGAGACCCAGTACTTC	CASSPDPGTGGETQYF
TRBV19	NA	TRBD2	TRBJ2-1	TGCCCCCAGGCGGGAGGGCAGTCCTACAATGAGCAGTTCTTC	CPQAGGQSYNEQFF
TRBV11-1	NA	TRBD1	TRBJ2-6	TGTGCCAGCAGCACTAGAGCCTCCGGGACAGGGGATCCCTCTGGGGCCAACGTCCTGACTTTC	CASSTRASGTGDPSGANVLTF
TRBV7-9	many	NA	TRBJ2-1	TGTGCCAGCAGCCTGGGACGGCTGGGGGGCAATGAGCAGTTCTTC	CASSLGRLGGNEQFF